The rows below give T cell receptor beta chains drawn from one sample of a study of preoperative IRX-2 immunotherapy in early breast cancer. This table comes from immunoSEQ multiplex PCR, and its TCRdb copy is limited to in-frame clones, with some not included. The table shows about 42,000 clones, with 70% to 85% occurring only once. The specimen was tumor tissue, collected after IRX-2 immunotherapy. Source of these receptors: a human donor with breast cancer. Both conserved end residues are part of each CDR3. The D gene is left open where the match is weak. Clone size is stated in some rows and not others, as once, few, many or a class when expanded.

d_gene	v_gene	j_gene	abundance	CDR3nt	CDR3aa
-	TRBV6-8	TRBJ2-7	-	TGTGCCAGCAGTTACTCGGCAACCTCCTACGAGCAGTACTTC	CASSYSATSYEQYF
-	TRBV11-3	TRBJ2-3	-	TGTGCCAGCAGCTTAAACGGCAGGGGGGCAGATACGCAGTATTTT	CASSLNGRGADTQYF
TRBD1	TRBV5-1	TRBJ2-2	once	TGCGCCAGCAGCTCTGGACAGGTCACGGGCACCGGGGAGCTGTTTTTT	CASSSGQVTGTGELFF
-	TRBV28	TRBJ1-2	-	TGTGTCAGCAGCTTCCCGGGGGATCGGTATGGCTACACCTTC	CVSSFPGDRYGYTF
TRBD1	TRBV4-1	TRBJ2-7	-	TGCGCCAGCAGCCAAGTCCCGGGACAGGTCGGGGAGCAGTACTTC	CASSQVPGQVGEQYF
-	TRBV5-1	TRBJ1-5	few	TGCGCCAGCAGTCCTAGGCCCTCCTCAGGTGGGATTGATCAGCCCCAGCATTTT	CASSPRPSSGGIDQPQHF
TRBD1	TRBV28	TRBJ1-3	-	TGTGCCAGCAGTTCCACAGGGGCTGGAAACACCATATATTTT	CASSSTGAGNTIYF
-	TRBV6-8	TRBJ2-7	-	TGTGCCAGCAGTTACACCGGTCGGGAGCAGTACTTC	CASSYTGREQYF
-	TRBV6-8	TRBJ2-2	-	TGTGCCAGCAGCCCCCTTACCGGGGAGCTGTTTTTT	CASSPLTGELFF
-	TRBV5-1	TRBJ1-2	-	TGCGCCAGCAGCTTAGGTTCGGGATCACAAGGCTACACCTTC	CASSLGSGSQGYTF
-	TRBV7-8	TRBJ1-1	-	TGTGCCAGCAGCAACGACGGGAAAGGAGAAGCTTTCTTT	CASSNDGKGEAFF
TRBD2	TRBV5-1	TRBJ2-7	-	TGCGCCAGCAGCACAGGACTAGCGGGGACTCTGCCCTCTCACGAGCAGTACTTC	CASSTGLAGTLPSHEQYF
-	TRBV1	TRBJ1-5	-	TGCGCCAGCGCCCCAGAGGACAGAGATAATCAGCCCCAGCATTTT	CASAPEDRDNQPQHF
TRBD2	TRBV6-8	TRBJ2-7	-	TGTGCCAGCAGTATCCGTAGCGGGGGGACTTACGAGCAGTACTTC	CASSIRSGGTYEQYF
-	TRBV12-2	TRBJ1-3	-	-	CATLEWGSGNTIYF
-	TRBV5-1	TRBJ2-5	-	TGCGCCAGCAGCTTGGCGAGTACGGCACCCCAAGAGACCCAGTACTTC	CASSLASTAPQETQYF
-	TRBV6-8	TRBJ2-5	-	TGTGCCAGCAGTACCACGGGGACAACAGAGACCCAGTACTTC	CASSTTGTTETQYF
-	TRBV15	TRBJ2-7	few	TGTGCCACCAGCAGAGATTCCGCTCTTAGGGTGTCGGGGTTTGGGGAGCAGTACTTC	CATSRDSALRVSGFGEQYF
-	TRBV6-8	TRBJ1-5	-	TGTGCCAGCAGTTACTCGATGTCTGGCAATCAGCCCCAGCATTTT	CASSYSMSGNQPQHF
-	TRBV28	TRBJ1-5	-	TGTGCCAGCAGTTGGTTCCGTCAGCCCCAGCATTTT	CASSWFRQPQHF
-	TRBV6-8	TRBJ1-1	-	TGTGCCAGCAGTGTAAGTCCTAACACTGAAGCTTTCTTT	CASSVSPNTEAFF
TRBD2	TRBV27	TRBJ2-7	-	TGTGCCAGCAGTTTACCCCGACTAGCAGGAGAGGGGCGCTCCTACGAGCAGTACTTC	CASSLPRLAGEGRSYEQYF
-	TRBV10-2	TRBJ2-3	-	TGCGCCAGCAGCGAAGCCGGAAGGGTAACAGATACGCAGTATTTT	CASSEAGRVTDTQYF
-	TRBV6-8	TRBJ1-5	-	TGTGCCAGCAGTGACCTAGGGGGAAATCAGCCCCAGCATTTT	CASSDLGGNQPQHF
TRBD2	TRBV19	TRBJ2-5	-	TGTGCCAGTAACGTCGGGAGGTCACGGGAGACCCAGTACTTC	CASNVGRSRETQYF
-	TRBV10-3	TRBJ2-7	-	TGTGCCATCAGTGAGGGCTCCTACGAGCAGTACTTC	CAISEGSYEQYF
TRBD1	TRBV6-8	TRBJ2-2	-	TGTGCCAGCAGTCCTCGACAGGGGGCCGGGGAGCTGTTTTTT	CASSPRQGAGELFF
-	TRBV19	TRBJ1-1	-	TGTGCCAGTAGTACCCAACCTGGTGTTAACACTGAAGCTTTCTTT	CASSTQPGVNTEAFF
TRBD1	TRBV15	TRBJ1-2	-	TGTGCCACCAGCAGAGAAGCCTCGGGACAGTATGGCTACACCTTC	CATSREASGQYGYTF
-	TRBV18	TRBJ1-2	-	TGTGCCAGCTCACCATCGGGAGGTGGCTACACCTTC	CASSPSGGGYTF
-	TRBV5-1	TRBJ2-3	-	TGCGCCAGCAGGGTTGGTGGTAGCGGACCCACAGATACGCAGTATTTT	CASRVGGSGPTDTQYF
-	TRBV5-1	TRBJ1-4	few	TGCGCCAGCAGCTTGCTAGGGTTTGAGGAAAAACTGTTTTTT	CASSLLGFEEKLFF
TRBD1	TRBV11-3	TRBJ2-7	-	TGTGCCAGCAGTTCGGGACAGGGTCTCTACGAGCAGTACTTC	CASSSGQGLYEQYF
TRBD1	TRBV10-2	TRBJ2-1	-	TGCGCCAGCAGCGGACAGGGTACCAGCTCCTACAATGAGCAGTTCTTC	CASSGQGTSSYNEQFF
TRBD1	TRBV23-1	TRBJ1-1	-	TGCGCCAGCAGCAAAGGACAGGGTGATGAAGCTTTCTTT	CASSKGQGDEAFF
-	TRBV5-1	TRBJ2-1	-	TGCGCCAGCAGCTTAGGTCAGAGGGCCGATGAGCAGTTCTTC	CASSLGQRADEQFF
-	TRBV5-1	TRBJ1-3	-	TGCGCCAGCAGCCCCTACCAGGGAGCTGGAAACACCATATATTTT	CASSPYQGAGNTIYF
TRBD1	TRBV6-8	TRBJ1-1	-	TGTGCCAGCAGTCCCACCTCTCGACAGGGGAACACTGAAGCTTTCTTT	CASSPTSRQGNTEAFF
-	TRBV29-1	TRBJ2-7	-	TGCAGCGTGCGGGGACAACCCAACTCCTACGAGCAGTACTTC	CSVRGQPNSYEQYF
-	TRBV18	TRBJ2-4	-	TGTGCCAGCTCACCCGGGGCAACCAAAAACATTCAGTACTTC	CASSPGATKNIQYF
-	TRBV19	TRBJ2-7	-	TGTGCCAGTAGTATTGCACTCAACTCCTACGAGCAGTACTTC	CASSIALNSYEQYF
-	TRBV19	TRBJ1-1	few	TGTGCCAGTAGTATCAGCCTTGGGAGGAGGGCCACTGAAGCTTTCTTT	CASSISLGRRATEAFF
-	TRBV6-8	TRBJ2-3	-	TGTGCCATCGGGGGCCCTACAGATACGCAGTATTTT	CAIGGPTDTQYF
-	TRBV14	TRBJ2-1	-	TGTGCCAGCAGCCAATGGACACAGCAAGAGCAGTTCTTC	CASSQWTQQEQFF
TRBD1	TRBV6-8	TRBJ1-2	medium-sized	TGTGCCAGCGGTCGGACAGGCCTCTATGGCTACACCTTC	CASGRTGLYGYTF
-	TRBV10-1	TRBJ1-4	few	TGCGCCAGCAGTGAGTCGGGCAGTCGGGAAAAACTGTTTTTT	CASSESGSREKLFF
TRBD2	TRBV7-7	TRBJ2-1	once	TGTGCCAGCAGCCAAGGGACTAAATACAATGAGCAGTTCTTC	CASSQGTKYNEQFF
-	TRBV12-5	TRBJ2-1	-	TGTGCTAGTGGCTACAAACCGGTTCCGGGTCTGGCAAGAGATCGTCACGATGAGCAGTTCTTC	CASGYKPVPGLARDRHDEQFF